Shown below are 4 T cell receptor beta chains from a single sample sequenced in a study of shared clonotypes between healthy human individuals. Some clones are missing from TCRdb's copy, which holds only in-frame ones; the method was immunoSEQ multiplex PCR. The table has over a million clones, about three quarters seen once. Sequenced input: memory CD4+ T cells sorted from blood. Sample subset: CD45RA-negative fraction. The source is a man aged 18 to 30 in good health.

This chain uses TRBV6-1 with TRBJ2-3, with 8 positions matching TRBD2. CDR3 size: 15 residues. The V gene end was trimmed by 5 bases and the J gene end by 1 base; junction bases not matched to a gene: 5. Looked up from germline, CDR1 is MNHNS and CDR2 is SASEGT. DNA for the CDR3: TGTGCCAGCAGTTTTTCTAGCGGGCGCACAGATACGCAGTATTTT. Translating gives CASSFSSGRTDTQYF.

The rearrangement links TRBV7-2 to TRBJ1-2; a possible D gene is TRBD1 (5 bases). Trimming cost V 3 bases and J 7 bases, with 21 bases left between them. From germline, CDR1 is SGHTA and CDR2 FQGNSA. This CDR3 has 16 residues. The CDR3 nucleotides are TGTGCCAGCAGCTTCTTTCAGGGCATCGGTGCGGGTGGCTACACCTTC. Translation: CASSFFQGIGAGGYTF.

This clone was counted only a few times. This sequence joins TRBV19 and TRBJ1-1; 7 bases are a match to TRBD1. Germline values: CDR1 LNHDA, CDR2 SQIVND (reference sequence). The V and J ends lost 4 bases and 0 bases, in that order; junction bases with no gene match: 11. The CDR3 consists of 17 residues. The DNA for the CDR3 is TGTGCCAGTAGTACCCGGGACAGCTATACTATGAACACTGAAGCTTTCTTT. Residues: CASSTRDSYTMNTEAFF.

The genes are TRBV29-1 and TRBJ2-2; TRBD2 matches 11 bases. CDR1 and CDR2 (germline): SQVTM, ANQGSEA. Trimming at V came to 5 bases and at J to 1 base, leaving 3 bases not matched to a gene. The CDR3 consists of 15 residues. The CDR3 sequence is CSVRLAGLNTGELFF. The CDR3 DNA reads TGCAGCGTTCGACTAGCGGGGTTGAACACCGGGGAGCTGTTTTTT.